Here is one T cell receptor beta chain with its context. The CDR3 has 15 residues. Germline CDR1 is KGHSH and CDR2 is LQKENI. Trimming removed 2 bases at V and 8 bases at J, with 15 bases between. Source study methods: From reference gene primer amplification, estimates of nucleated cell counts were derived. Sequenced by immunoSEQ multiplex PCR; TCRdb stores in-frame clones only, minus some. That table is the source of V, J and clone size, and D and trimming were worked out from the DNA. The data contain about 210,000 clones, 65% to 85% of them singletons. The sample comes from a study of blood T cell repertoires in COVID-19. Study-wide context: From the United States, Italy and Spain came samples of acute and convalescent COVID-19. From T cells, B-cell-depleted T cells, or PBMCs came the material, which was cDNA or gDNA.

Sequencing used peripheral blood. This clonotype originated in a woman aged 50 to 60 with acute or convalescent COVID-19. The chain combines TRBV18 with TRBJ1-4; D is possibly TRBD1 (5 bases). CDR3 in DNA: TGTGCCAGCTCACCAGGGCAGGGAGGATACGAAAAACTGTTTTTT. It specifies CASSPGQGGYEKLFF.